This TCR beta chain was documented in a study of CD8 T cells in ankylosing spondylitis. Findings and caveats of the study: One TCR beta motif, made up of under ten highly homologous variants, appeared characteristic of ankylosing spondylitis blood.

Library preparation for TCR beta used quantitative 5'-RACE with molecular barcodes. MiXCR was run by TCRdb on the 5' RACE reads, yielding one entry per CDR3 protein. The profile shows almost 400,000 distinct CDR3 sequences, 20% to 25% of them singletons. Germline V gene lookup returns CDR1 SSHAT and CDR2 FNYEAQ (reference sequence). CDR3 length: 15 residues. Comments on this clonotype: Its specificity is unknown. A junction boundary mismatches the germline segment, possibly from a read error.

The rearrangement links TRBV7-7 to TRBJ1-4; 7 positions match TRBD1. The clonotype was recovered from a male donor with ankylosing spondylitis. Material for sequencing was blood, either unsorted or a sorted T cell fraction (not recorded which). The CDR3, as DNA: TGTGCTAGCAGCTACGGGACAGCGAAAAATGAAAAACTGTTTTTT. Its protein is CASSYGTAKNEKLFF.